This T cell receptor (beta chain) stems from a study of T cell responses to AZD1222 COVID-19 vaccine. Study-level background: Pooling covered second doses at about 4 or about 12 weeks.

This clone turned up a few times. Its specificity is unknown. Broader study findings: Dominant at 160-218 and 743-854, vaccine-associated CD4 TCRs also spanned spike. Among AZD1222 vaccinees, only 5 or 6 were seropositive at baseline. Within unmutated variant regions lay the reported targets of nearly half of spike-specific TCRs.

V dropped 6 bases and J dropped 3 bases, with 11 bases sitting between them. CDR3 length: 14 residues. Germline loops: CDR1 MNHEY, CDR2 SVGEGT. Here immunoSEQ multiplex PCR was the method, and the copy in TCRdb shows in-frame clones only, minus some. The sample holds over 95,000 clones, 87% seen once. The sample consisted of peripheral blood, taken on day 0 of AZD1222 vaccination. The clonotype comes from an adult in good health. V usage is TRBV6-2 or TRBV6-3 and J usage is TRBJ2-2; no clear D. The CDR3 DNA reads TGTGCCAGCAGCCACCTCAGATACACCGGGGAGCTGTTTTTT. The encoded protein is CASSHLRYTGELFF.